Listed here is a single T cell receptor beta chain. Its antigen is not identified. The data belong to a study of CD8 T cells in ankylosing spondylitis. Study-level points and caveats: What seemed typical of ankylosing spondylitis blood was a TCR beta motif built from about eight highly homologous variants. From matched ankylosing spondylitis synovial fluid, disease-linked clones were reportedly recovered at significantly enriched levels. Disease-linked clones bore a CD8+ phenotype, appearing relatively rarely in peripheral blood.

Quantitative 5'-RACE with molecular barcodes produced the TCR beta libraries. TCRdb fed the 5' RACE reads into MiXCR, producing one record per CDR3 protein. The data show under 950,000 distinct CDR3 sequences, under 20% seen once. Germline V gene lookup returns CDR1 SNHLY and CDR2 FYNNEI. This CDR3 contains 16 residues. With 2 bases clipped from V and 6 bases from J, the junction kept 9 bases outside the gene matches. The sample was blood, either unsorted or a sorted T cell fraction (not recorded which). The source is a male donor with ankylosing spondylitis. The V call is TRBV2, the J call TRBJ1-5; 8 bases align to TRBD1. CDR3 protein: CASSETLDRVGQPQHF. As DNA, the CDR3 is TGTGCCAGCAGTGAAACCTTGGACAGGGTGGGTCAGCCCCAGCATTTT.